This T cell receptor beta chain is from a study of identical twins. TCRdb reprocessed the 5' RACE reads with MiXCR, giving one entry per CDR3 protein. The table lists about 1.7 million distinct CDR3 sequences, about 32% of them singletons, with roughly 0.3% in the top ten. The CDR3 contains 13 residues. Germline trimming cut 6 bases from V and 4 bases from J; bases unmatched to any gene: 4. Germline CDR1 is ENHRY and CDR2 is SYGVKD. This clonotype showed up just a few times. V gene TRBV10-3 combines with J gene TRBJ2-3, with 7 bases lining up with TRBD2. The sequence derives from a newborn girl in good health. The sample was cord blood. The CDR3 DNA reads as TGTGCCATCAGGCGGGAGTATCCAGATACGCAGTATTTT. It yields the protein CAIRREYPDTQYF.